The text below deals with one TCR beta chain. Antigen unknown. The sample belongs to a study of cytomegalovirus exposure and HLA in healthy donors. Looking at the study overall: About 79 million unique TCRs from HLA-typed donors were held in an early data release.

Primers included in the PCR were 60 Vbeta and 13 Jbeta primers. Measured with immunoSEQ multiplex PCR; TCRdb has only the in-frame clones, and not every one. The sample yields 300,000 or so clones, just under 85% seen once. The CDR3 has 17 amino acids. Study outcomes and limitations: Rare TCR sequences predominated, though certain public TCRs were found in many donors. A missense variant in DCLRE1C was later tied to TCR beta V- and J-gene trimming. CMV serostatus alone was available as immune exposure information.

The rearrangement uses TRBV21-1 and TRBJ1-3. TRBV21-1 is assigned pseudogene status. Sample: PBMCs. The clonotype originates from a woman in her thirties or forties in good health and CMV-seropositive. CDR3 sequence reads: CASPQRAFPFSGNTIYF. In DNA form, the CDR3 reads TGTGCCAGCCCTCAGAGGGCCTTCCCCTTCTCTGGAAACACCATATATTTT.